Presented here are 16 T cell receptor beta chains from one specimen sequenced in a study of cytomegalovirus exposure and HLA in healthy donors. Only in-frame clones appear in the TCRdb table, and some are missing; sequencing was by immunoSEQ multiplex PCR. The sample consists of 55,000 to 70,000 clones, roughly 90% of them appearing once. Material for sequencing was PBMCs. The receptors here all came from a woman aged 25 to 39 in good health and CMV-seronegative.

The CDR3 DNA follows: TGTGCCAGCAGTCCCTCTCCTCGAGAGACCCAGTACTTC. It is translated as CASSPSPRETQYF. The chain combines TRBV9 with TRBJ2-5; D is ambiguous. This CDR3 spans 13 amino acids. Between the trimmed V and J ends, which lost 5 bases and 4 bases, there was a span of 12 bases. The germline gives CDR1 SGDLS, CDR2 YYNGEE.

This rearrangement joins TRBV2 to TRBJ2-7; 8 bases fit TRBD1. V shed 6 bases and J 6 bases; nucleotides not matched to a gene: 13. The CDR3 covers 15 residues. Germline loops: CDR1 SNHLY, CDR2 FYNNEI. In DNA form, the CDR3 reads TGTGCCAGCAGACCGTCAGGGGGCGCCTTTAGCGAGCAGTACTTC. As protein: CASRPSGGAFSEQYF. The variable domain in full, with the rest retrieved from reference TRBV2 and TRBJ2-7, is EPEVTQTPSHQVTQMGQEVILRCVPISNHLYFYWYRQILGQKVEFLVSFYNNEISEKSEIFDDQFSVERPDGSNFTLKIRSTKLEDSAMYFCASRPSGGAFSEQYFGPGTRLTVT.

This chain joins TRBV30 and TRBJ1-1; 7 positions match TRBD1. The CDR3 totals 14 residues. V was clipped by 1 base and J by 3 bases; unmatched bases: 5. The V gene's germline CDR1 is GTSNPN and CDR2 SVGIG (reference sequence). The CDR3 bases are TGTGCCTGGAGTGAGGGGGCTTTGGACACTGAAGCTTTCTTT. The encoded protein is CAWSEGALDTEAFF.

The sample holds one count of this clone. CDR3 protein: CASRGTGGKKLFF. For the CDR3, the DNA is TGTGCCAGCAGAGGGACAGGGGGCAAAAAACTGTTTTTT. The rearrangement joins TRBV6-5 to TRBJ1-4, with 12 nucleotides matching TRBD1. V lost 6 bases to trimming and J lost 9 bases; unmatched junction nucleotides: 2. The CDR3 totals 13 residues. Germline lookup yields CDR1 MNHEY and CDR2 SVGAGI.

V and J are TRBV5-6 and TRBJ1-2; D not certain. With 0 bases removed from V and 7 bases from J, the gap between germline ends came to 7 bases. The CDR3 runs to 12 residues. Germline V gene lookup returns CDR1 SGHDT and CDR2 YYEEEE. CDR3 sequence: CASSLAVAGYTF. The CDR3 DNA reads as TGTGCCAGCAGCTTGGCTGTGGCTGGCTACACCTTC.

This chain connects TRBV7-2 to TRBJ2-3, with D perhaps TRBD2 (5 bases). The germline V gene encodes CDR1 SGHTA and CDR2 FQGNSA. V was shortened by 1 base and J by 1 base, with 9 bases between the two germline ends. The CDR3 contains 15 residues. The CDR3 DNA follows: TGTGCCAGCAGCTTAGGCCTTAGCGGCACAGATACGCAGTATTTT. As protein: CASSLGLSGTDTQYF.

The CDR3 nucleotides are TGTGCCACCAGCAGCGAGCGGGCCATCACCGGGGAGCTGTTTTTT. Amino acids: CATSSERAITGELFF. The V and J genes are TRBV15 and TRBJ2-2; D might be TRBD2 (6 bases). This CDR3 spans 15 amino acids. Germline V CDR1 and CDR2: LNHNV, YYDKDF (reference sequence). Deletions cut 3 bases from V and 4 bases from J, with 12 bases between.

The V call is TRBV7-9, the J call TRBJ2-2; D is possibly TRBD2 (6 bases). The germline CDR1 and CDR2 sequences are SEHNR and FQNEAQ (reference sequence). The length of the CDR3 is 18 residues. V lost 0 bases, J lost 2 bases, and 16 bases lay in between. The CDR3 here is CASSLAGGRFVNTGELFF. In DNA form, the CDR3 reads TGTGCCAGCAGCTTAGCCGGGGGTAGATTTGTAAACACCGGGGAGCTGTTTTTT.

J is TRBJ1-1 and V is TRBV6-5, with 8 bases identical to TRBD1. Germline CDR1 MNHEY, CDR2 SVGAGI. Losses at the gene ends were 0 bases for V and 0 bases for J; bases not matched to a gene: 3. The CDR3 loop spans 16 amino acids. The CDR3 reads CASSYSRQGLNTEAFF. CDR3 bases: TGTGCCAGCAGTTACTCACGACAGGGGCTGAACACTGAAGCTTTCTTT.

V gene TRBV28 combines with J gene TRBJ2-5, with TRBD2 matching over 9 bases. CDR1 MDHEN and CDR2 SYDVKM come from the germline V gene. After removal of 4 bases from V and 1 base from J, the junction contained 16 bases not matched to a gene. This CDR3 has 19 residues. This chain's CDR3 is CASSSFTREGTPIQETQYF. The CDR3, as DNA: TGTGCCAGCAGTTCTTTCACGCGGGAGGGAACCCCTATCCAAGAGACCCAGTACTTC.

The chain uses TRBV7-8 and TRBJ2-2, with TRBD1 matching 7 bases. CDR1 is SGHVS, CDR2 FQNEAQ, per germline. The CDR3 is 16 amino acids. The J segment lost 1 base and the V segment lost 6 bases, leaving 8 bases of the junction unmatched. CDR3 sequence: CASSSFDRVNTGELFF. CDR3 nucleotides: TGTGCCAGCAGTTCCTTTGACAGGGTGAACACCGGGGAGCTGTTTTTT.

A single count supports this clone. The CDR3 protein is CASSHWGAEQYF. The CDR3 nucleotides read TGTGCCAGCAGCCATTGGGGAGCCGAGCAGTACTTC. The V and J genes are TRBV4-2 and TRBJ2-7, with D maybe TRBD2 (5 bases). The germline V gene has CDR1 LGHNA and CDR2 YNFKEQ. There are 12 residues in the CDR3. V was clipped by 3 bases and J by 6 bases, with 9 bases between them.

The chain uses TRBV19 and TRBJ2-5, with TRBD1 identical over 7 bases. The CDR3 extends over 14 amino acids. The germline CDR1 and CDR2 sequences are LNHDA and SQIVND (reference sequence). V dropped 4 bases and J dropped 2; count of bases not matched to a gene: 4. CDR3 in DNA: TGTGCCAGTAGTACTAGGGACAGACAAGAGACCCAGTACTTC. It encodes CASSTRDRQETQYF.

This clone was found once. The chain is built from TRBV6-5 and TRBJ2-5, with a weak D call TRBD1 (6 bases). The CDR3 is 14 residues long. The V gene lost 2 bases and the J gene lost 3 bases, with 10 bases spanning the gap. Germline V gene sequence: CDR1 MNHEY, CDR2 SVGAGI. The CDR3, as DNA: TGTGCCAGCAGTTACACCGGACAGAAAGAGACCCAGTACTTC. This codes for CASSYTGQKETQYF.

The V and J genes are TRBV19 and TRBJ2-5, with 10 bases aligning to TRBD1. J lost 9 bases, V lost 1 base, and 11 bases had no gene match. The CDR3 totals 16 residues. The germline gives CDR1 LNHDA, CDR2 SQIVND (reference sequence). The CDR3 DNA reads TGTGCCAGTAGTATAGTCGGACCGGGACAGGGGATGGCCCAGTACTTC. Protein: CASSIVGPGQGMAQYF.

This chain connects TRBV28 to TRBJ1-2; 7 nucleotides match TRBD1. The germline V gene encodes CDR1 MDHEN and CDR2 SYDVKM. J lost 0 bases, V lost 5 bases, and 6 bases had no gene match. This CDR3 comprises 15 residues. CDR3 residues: CASSISQGANYGYTF. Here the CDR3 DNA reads TGTGCCAGCAGTATTTCCCAGGGGGCTAACTATGGCTACACCTTC.